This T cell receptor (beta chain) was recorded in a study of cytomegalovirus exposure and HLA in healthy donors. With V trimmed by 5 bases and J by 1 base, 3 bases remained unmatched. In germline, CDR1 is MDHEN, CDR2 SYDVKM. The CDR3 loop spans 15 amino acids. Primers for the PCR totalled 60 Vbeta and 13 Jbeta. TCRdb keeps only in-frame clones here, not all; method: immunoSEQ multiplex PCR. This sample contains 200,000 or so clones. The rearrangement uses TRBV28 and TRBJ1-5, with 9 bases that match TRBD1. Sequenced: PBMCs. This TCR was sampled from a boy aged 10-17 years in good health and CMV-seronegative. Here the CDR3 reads CASSKQGASNQPQHF. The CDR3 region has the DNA TGTGCCAGCAGTAAACAGGGGGCAAGCAATCAGCCCCAGCATTTT. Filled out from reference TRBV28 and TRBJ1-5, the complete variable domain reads DVKVTQSSRYLVKRTGEKVFLECVQDMDHENMFWYRQDPGLGLRLIYFSYDVKMKEKGDIPEGYSVSREKKERFSLILESASTNQTSMYLCASSKQGASNQPQHFGDGTRLSIL.